A selection of T cell receptor beta chains follows, all from one sample in a study of Graves' ophthalmopathy and Graves' hyperthyroidism. TCRdb re-derived calls from the multiplex PCR reads in MiXCR, one entry per CDR3 protein. Of under 350,000 distinct CDR3 sequences listed, under 20% are singletons. Sequenced: peripheral blood. The receptors were gathered from an adult man with Graves' ophthalmopathy. The conserved cysteine and the conserved F or W are not part of the CDR3 here. A D gene is named only where the DNA matches it firmly. The listing skips clone size in some rows; elsewhere it reads once, few, many or a size class.

.,TRBV7-2,TRBJ1-2,.,ASSLSPGLGYT
many,TRBV12-3/TRBV12-4,TRBJ2-7,.,ASSFANRAGEQY
few,TRBV2,TRBJ2-7,.,ASSYAVQYYEQY
many,TRBV9,TRBJ1-2,.,ASGPGGKYGYT
many,TRBV19,TRBJ1-2,.,ASSITDPRGYT
many,TRBV12-3/TRBV12-4,TRBJ1-6,.,ASSSMNGNSPLH
many,TRBV5-1,TRBJ1-1,.,ASSLGSLRRTDTEAF
many,TRBV12-3/TRBV12-4,TRBJ2-7,.,ASSFLGQGVYEQY
few,TRBV6-1,TRBJ1-1,.,ASLIGGGRVNTEAF
many,TRBV28,TRBJ1-5,.,ASRPAAVARQPQH
many,TRBV12-3/TRBV12-4,TRBJ2-5,.,ASSRQAETQY
few,TRBV12-3/TRBV12-4,TRBJ2-5,TRBD1,ASTDRGPQETQY
many,TRBV6-1,TRBJ1-5,.,ASVYREYNQPQH
many,TRBV2,TRBJ2-2,TRBD1,ASRSGQGNTGELF
many,TRBV5-1,TRBJ1-6,.,ASSREPNSPLH